Each of the 22 T cell receptor beta chains below was sequenced from the same sample in a study of shared clonotypes between healthy human individuals. Generated by immunoSEQ multiplex PCR, the TCRdb table keeps only in-frame clones and is missing some. The table has hundreds of thousands of clones, approximately 74% seen once. Sequencing was performed on memory CD4+ T cells sorted from blood. Regarding subset: CD45RA-negative fraction. The receptors stem from a woman aged 30 to 39 in good health.

The rearrangement uses TRBV28 and TRBJ1-2, with D possibly TRBD1 on 5 matching bases. Germline assignment: CDR1 MDHEN and CDR2 SYDVKM. The CDR3 totals 16 residues. Trimming took 4 bases from V and 8 from J, leaving 23 bases between them. The CDR3 sequence is CASSSNSGGRGNGYTF. The CDR3 nucleotides read TGTGCCAGCAGTTCCAACTCTGGGGGGAGGGGAAACGGCTACACCTTC.

This clone was recorded a few times. The chain links TRBV4-2 to TRBJ1-2, with 7 bases that match TRBD1. Germline V CDR1 and CDR2: LGHNA, YNFKEQ. J was trimmed by 4 bases and V by 3 bases; bases with no gene match: 5. The CDR3 is 14 amino acids. DNA of the CDR3: TGTGCCAGCAGCCAGATGACAGGGAGCTATGGCTACACCTTC. Its protein is CASSQMTGSYGYTF.

This clone is a singleton in its sample. This chain links TRBV6-5 with TRBJ2-7; 8 bases are shared with TRBD1. The germline V gene encodes CDR1 MNHEY and CDR2 SVGAGI. V dropped 6 bases and J dropped 1; count of bases not matched to a gene: 8. The length of the CDR3 is 15 residues. The CDR3 sequence: CASRPDRGESYEQYF. Here the CDR3 DNA reads TGTGCCAGCAGACCCGACAGGGGCGAGTCCTACGAGCAGTACTTC.

This sequence joins TRBV28 and TRBJ2-2, with D unresolved. The V gene lost 2 bases and the J gene lost 4 bases, with 11 bases spanning the gap. The germline V gene has CDR1 MDHEN and CDR2 SYDVKM. The CDR3 is 15 amino acids. This CDR3 is CASSLGRKITGELFF. In DNA form, the CDR3 reads TGTGCCAGCAGTTTAGGTAGAAAAATCACCGGGGAGCTGTTTTTT.

The rearrangement uses TRBV2 and TRBJ1-3, with 8 nucleotides matching TRBD1. Germline V lookup: CDR1 SNHLY, CDR2 FYNNEI. This CDR3 spans 16 amino acids. After removal of 7 bases from V and 0 bases from J, the junction contained 8 bases not matched to a gene. The CDR3 here is CASTTPTGGSGNTIYF. The CDR3 nucleotides read TGTGCCAGCACCACTCCTACAGGGGGCTCTGGAAACACCATATATTTT.

The rearrangement uses TRBV2 and TRBJ1-1; D perhaps matches TRBD1 (6 bases). CDR3 size: 14 residues. CDR1 and CDR2 from the germline V gene are SNHLY and FYNNEI. The ends were cut back, 7 bases at V and 5 bases at J, with 17 bases in the middle. The CDR3 sequence: CASTRQEGGTEAFF. DNA for the CDR3: TGTGCCAGCACCCGACAGGAAGGTGGGACTGAAGCTTTCTTT.

CDR3 amino acids: CASSPVAGVSYNEQFF. In DNA, the CDR3 is TGCGCCAGCAGCCCGGTAGCGGGAGTGTCCTACAATGAGCAGTTCTTC. The V gene is TRBV5-1, the J gene TRBJ2-1; 9 bases line up with TRBD2. Losses at the gene ends were 4 bases for V and 1 base for J; bases not matched to a gene: 6. CDR1 is SGHRS and CDR2 is YFSETQ in the germline V gene. This CDR3 has 16 residues. The entire variable domain, with the rest obtained from reference TRBV5-1 and TRBJ2-1, is as follows: KAGVTQTPRYLIKTRGQQVTLSCSPISGHRSVSWYQQTPGQGLQFLFEYFSETQRNKGNFPGRFSGRQFSNSRSEMNVSTLELGDSALYLCASSPVAGVSYNEQFFGPGTRLTVL.

The chain combines TRBV25-1 with TRBJ2-7; D might be TRBD2 (6 bases). Trimming stripped 0 bases from V and 2 bases from J, with 20 bases between. CDR1 is MGHDK and CDR2 is SYGVNS in the germline V gene. The CDR3 runs 18 residues. CDR3 DNA sequence: TGTGCCAGCAGTGAATATGCAGGGAATAGCGGCAAAACCTACGAGCAGTACTTC. It yields the protein CASSEYAGNSGKTYEQYF.

The chain employs TRBV12-5 and TRBJ2-1, with D perhaps matching TRBD2 (6 bases). The V and J ends lost 0 bases and 7 bases respectively, with 7 bases between them. The CDR3 runs to 13 residues. CDR1 and CDR2 from the germline V gene are LGHNT and FRNRAP. Written as DNA, the CDR3 is TGTGCTAGTGGTTTGGTAGGGACTAATGAGCAGTTCTTC. Amino acid sequence: CASGLVGTNEQFF.

This chain joins TRBV19 and TRBJ2-6; 9 positions agree with TRBD2. With V trimmed by 9 bases and J by 2 bases, 20 bases remained unmatched. The CDR3 is 20 amino acids. Germline V lookup: CDR1 LNHDA, CDR2 SQIVND (reference sequence). The CDR3: CASLRYAGGLAGTGANVLTF. In nucleotides, the CDR3 is TGTGCCAGCCTTAGGTACGCGGGAGGGCTAGCGGGAACTGGGGCCAACGTCCTGACTTTC.

The chain is built from TRBV2 and TRBJ2-3; TRBD1 matches at 9 bases. V dropped 5 bases and J dropped 2; count of bases not matched to a gene: 11. Per germline, CDR1 SNHLY and CDR2 FYNNEI. The CDR3 length is 17 residues. The CDR3 is CASSRTGAADLTDTQYF. The CDR3 bases are TGTGCCAGCAGTCGGACAGGGGCGGCGGATCTCACAGATACGCAGTATTTT. Together with reference TRBV2 and TRBJ2-3, the CDR3 gives the full variable domain: EPEVTQTPSHQVTQMGQEVILRCVPISNHLYFYWYRQILGQKVEFLVSFYNNEISEKSEIFDDQFSVERPDGSNFTLKIRSTKLEDSAMYFCASSRTGAADLTDTQYFGPGTRLTVL.

The chain recombines TRBV28 with TRBJ1-4; weak D call: TRBD1 (5 bases). Germline loops: CDR1 MDHEN, CDR2 SYDVKM. The V end was cut by 6 bases, the J end by 3 bases, with 11 bases between. There are 14 residues in the CDR3. CDR3 sequence: CASRAGRSNEKLFF. CDR3 sequence (DNA): TGTGCCAGCAGGGCAGGGCGCTCTAATGAAAAACTGTTTTTT.

The chain joins TRBV2 to TRBJ1-4; D gene unclear. The CDR3 has 13 residues. V gave up 6 bases and J gave up 5 bases, with 10 bases separating them. Germline V gene lookup returns CDR1 SNHLY and CDR2 FYNNEI. DNA of the CDR3: TGTGCCAGCAGATCCGGTCCGAATGAAAAACTGTTTTTT. Translated: CASRSGPNEKLFF.

This clone was picked up one time. The rearrangement links TRBV27 to TRBJ2-6; maybe TRBD1 (6 bases). In germline, CDR1 is MNHEY, CDR2 SMNVEV (reference sequence). The CDR3 extends over 14 amino acids. V was trimmed by 7 bases and J by 2 bases, leaving 9 bases between them. CDR3: CASKGQAGANVLTF. CDR3 bases: TGTGCCAGCAAGGGACAAGCTGGGGCCAACGTCCTGACTTTC.

The gene calls are TRBV9 and TRBJ1-2, with D hard to call. V lost 1 base to trimming and J lost 8 bases, with 18 bases between them. Germline-derived CDR1 and CDR2 are SGDLS and YYNGEE. This CDR3 has 15 residues. CDR3 amino acids: CASSVMADRRGGYTF. The CDR3 bases are TGTGCCAGCAGCGTAATGGCGGATCGAAGAGGCGGCTACACCTTC. The full variable domain, in which reference TRBV9 and TRBJ1-2 provide the parts outside the CDR3, is DSGVTQTPKHLITATGQRVTLRCSPRSGDLSVYWYQQSLDQGLQFLIQYYNGEERAKGNILERFSAQQFPDLHSELNLSSLELGDSALYFCASSVMADRRGGYTFGSGTRLTVV.

This clone has just a few counts. The chain couples TRBV9 to TRBJ2-3; D possibly uses TRBD1 or TRBD2 (5 bases each). Germline values: CDR1 SGDLS, CDR2 YYNGEE. This CDR3 spans 13 amino acids. The germline V and J ends were trimmed by 8 bases and 4 bases, with 14 bases remaining between them. CDR3 nucleotide sequence: TGTGCCAGGAGGGGAGCCGGGGCAGATACGCAGTATTTT. Translating gives CARRGAGADTQYF. The full variable domain, with the rest looked up from reference TRBV9 and TRBJ2-3, is DSGVTQTPKHLITATGQRVTLRCSPRSGDLSVYWYQQSLDQGLQFLIQYYNGEERAKGNILERFSAQQFPDLHSELNLSSLELGDSALYFCARRGAGADTQYFGPGTRLTVL.

The rearrangement links TRBV30 to TRBJ1-4; D gene unclear. The ends were cut back, 3 bases at V and 4 bases at J, with 12 bases in the middle. Germline lookup yields CDR1 GTSNPN and CDR2 SVGIG (reference sequence). CDR3 length: 14 amino acids. CDR3 DNA: TGTGCCTGGAGGTCGGGAAGCGATAATGAAAAACTGTTTTTT. Protein sequence: CAWRSGSDNEKLFF.

The chain is built from TRBV14 and TRBJ1-2; 8 positions agree with TRBD1. CDR1 and CDR2 (germline): SGHDN, FVKESK. The V and J ends lost 4 bases and 1 base, in that order; junction bases with no gene match: 8. CDR3 size: 16 residues. CDR3 loop: CASSLLGTGVNYGYTF. For the CDR3, the DNA is TGTGCCAGCAGCCTTCTGGGGACAGGAGTTAACTATGGCTACACCTTC.

The V call is TRBV6-1, the J call TRBJ1-5; 8 nucleotides line up with TRBD1. V trimming: 7 bases; J trimming: 2 bases; junction bases outside the gene matches: 4. The CDR3 covers 14 residues. From germline, CDR1 is MNHNS and CDR2 SASEGT. This chain's CDR3 is CASKVTGGNQPQHF. The CDR3 coding sequence is TGTGCCAGCAAGGTGACAGGGGGCAATCAGCCCCAGCATTTT.

The chain carries TRBV2 and TRBJ2-5; 9 bases map to TRBD1. V dropped 6 bases and J dropped 5; count of bases not matched to a gene: 10. CDR1 is SNHLY, CDR2 FYNNEI, per germline. The CDR3 extends over 15 amino acids. CDR3: CASRDTGTGSETQYF. DNA for the CDR3: TGTGCCAGCAGAGATACCGGGACAGGGAGCGAGACCCAGTACTTC.

DNA of the CDR3: TGTGCCAGCAGCCTCGGACTAGCCGGCCTAGGGCGAGAGACCCAGTACTTC. It codes for CASSLGLAGLGRETQYF. The rearrangement joins TRBV7-9 to TRBJ2-5; TRBD2 matches at 8 bases. With 5 bases clipped from V and 4 bases from J, the junction kept 15 bases outside the gene matches. Looked up from germline, CDR1 is SEHNR and CDR2 is FQNEAQ (reference sequence). This CDR3 comprises 17 residues.

The chain links TRBV2 to TRBJ1-4, with TRBD1 identical over 8 bases. After removal of 3 bases from V and 3 bases from J, the junction contained 3 bases not matched to a gene. Looked up from germline, CDR1 is SNHLY and CDR2 is FYNNEI. The CDR3 consists of 15 residues. The CDR3 reads CASSDRGQANEKLFF. CDR3 DNA: TGTGCCAGCAGTGATAGGGGACAGGCTAATGAAAAACTGTTTTTT.